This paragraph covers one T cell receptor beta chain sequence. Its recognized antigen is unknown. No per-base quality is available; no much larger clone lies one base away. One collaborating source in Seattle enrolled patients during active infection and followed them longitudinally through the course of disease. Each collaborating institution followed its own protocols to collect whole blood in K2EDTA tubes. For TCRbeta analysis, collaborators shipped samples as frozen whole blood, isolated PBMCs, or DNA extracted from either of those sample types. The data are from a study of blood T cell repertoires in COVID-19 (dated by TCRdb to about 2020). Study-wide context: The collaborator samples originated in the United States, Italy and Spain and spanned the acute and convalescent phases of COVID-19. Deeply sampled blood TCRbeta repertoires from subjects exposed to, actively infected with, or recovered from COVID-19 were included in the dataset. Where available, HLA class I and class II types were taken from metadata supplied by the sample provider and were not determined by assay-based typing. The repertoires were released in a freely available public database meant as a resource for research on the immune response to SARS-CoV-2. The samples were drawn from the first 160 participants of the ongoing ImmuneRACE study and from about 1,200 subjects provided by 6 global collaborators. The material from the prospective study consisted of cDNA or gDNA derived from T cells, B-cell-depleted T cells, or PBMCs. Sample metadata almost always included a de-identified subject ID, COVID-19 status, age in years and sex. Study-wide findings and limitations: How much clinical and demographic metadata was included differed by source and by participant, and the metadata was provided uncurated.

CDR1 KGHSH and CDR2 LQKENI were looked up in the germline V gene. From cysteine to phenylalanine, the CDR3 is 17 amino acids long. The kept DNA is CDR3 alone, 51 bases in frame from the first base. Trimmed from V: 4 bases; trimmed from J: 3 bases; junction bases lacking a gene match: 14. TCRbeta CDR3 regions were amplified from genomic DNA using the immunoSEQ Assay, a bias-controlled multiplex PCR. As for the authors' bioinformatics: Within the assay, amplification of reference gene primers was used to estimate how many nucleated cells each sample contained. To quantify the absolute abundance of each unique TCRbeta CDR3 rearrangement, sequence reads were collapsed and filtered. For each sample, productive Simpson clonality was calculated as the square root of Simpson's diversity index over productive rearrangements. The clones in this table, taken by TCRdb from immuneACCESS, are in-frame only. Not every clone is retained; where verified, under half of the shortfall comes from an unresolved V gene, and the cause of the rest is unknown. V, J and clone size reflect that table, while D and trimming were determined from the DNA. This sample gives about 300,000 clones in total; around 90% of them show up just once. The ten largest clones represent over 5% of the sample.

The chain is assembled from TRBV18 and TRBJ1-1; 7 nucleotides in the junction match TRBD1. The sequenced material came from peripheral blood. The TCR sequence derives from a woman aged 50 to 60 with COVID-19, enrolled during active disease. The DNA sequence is TGTGCCAGCTCACGAACATTACAGGGGTCGGCAGACACTGAAGCTTTCTTT. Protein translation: CASSRTLQGSADTEAFF.